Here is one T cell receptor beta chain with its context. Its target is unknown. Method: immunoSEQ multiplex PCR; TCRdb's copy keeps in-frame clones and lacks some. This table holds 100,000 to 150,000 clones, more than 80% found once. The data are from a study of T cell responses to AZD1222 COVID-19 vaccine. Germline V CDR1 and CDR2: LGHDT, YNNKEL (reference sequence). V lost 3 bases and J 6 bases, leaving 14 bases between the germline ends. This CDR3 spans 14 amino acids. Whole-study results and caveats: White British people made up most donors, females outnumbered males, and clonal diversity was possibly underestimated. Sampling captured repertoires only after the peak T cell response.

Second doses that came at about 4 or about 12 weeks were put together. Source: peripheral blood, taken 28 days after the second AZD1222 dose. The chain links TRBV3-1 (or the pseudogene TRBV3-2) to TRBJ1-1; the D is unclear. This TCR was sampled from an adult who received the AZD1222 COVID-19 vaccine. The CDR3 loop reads CASSQDLAAAEAFF. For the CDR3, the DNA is TGTGCCAGCAGCCAGGATCTAGCCGCAGCTGAAGCTTTCTTT.